This T cell receptor (beta chain) originates from a study of long-term antiretroviral therapy in people with HIV. At the level of the study: The earliest samples came about a decade before the 2015 immediate-ART recommendation. Study-wide results and caveats: Pre-ART expanded clones dominated the repertoire at every time point.

This CDR3 spans 15 amino acids. The J segment lost 1 base and the V segment lost 4 bases, leaving 5 bases of the junction unmatched. From germline, CDR1 is SNHLY and CDR2 FYNNEI. Investigators performed immunoSEQ version v3.0 at survey level. Per sample, sequencing targeted about 40,000-50,000 T-cell genomes. Clones were read by immunoSEQ multiplex PCR, and TCRdb kept only the in-frame ones, dropping some. Among 20,000 to 25,000 clones listed, more than 70% were seen once. Treatment of all HIV participants took place in the United States. On this clone: The antigen is unknown.

This clonotype was obtained from a woman aged 45-59 years with HIV. This chain joins TRBV2 and TRBJ2-7, with 9 nucleotides matching TRBD2. Sequences were derived from unsorted PBMCs, sampled 2.5 to 2.7 years after starting antiretroviral therapy. In DNA, the CDR3 is TGTGCCAGCAGTGTGGTAGCGGGAGCGTCCTACGAGCAGTACTTC. Residues: CASSVVAGASYEQYF.